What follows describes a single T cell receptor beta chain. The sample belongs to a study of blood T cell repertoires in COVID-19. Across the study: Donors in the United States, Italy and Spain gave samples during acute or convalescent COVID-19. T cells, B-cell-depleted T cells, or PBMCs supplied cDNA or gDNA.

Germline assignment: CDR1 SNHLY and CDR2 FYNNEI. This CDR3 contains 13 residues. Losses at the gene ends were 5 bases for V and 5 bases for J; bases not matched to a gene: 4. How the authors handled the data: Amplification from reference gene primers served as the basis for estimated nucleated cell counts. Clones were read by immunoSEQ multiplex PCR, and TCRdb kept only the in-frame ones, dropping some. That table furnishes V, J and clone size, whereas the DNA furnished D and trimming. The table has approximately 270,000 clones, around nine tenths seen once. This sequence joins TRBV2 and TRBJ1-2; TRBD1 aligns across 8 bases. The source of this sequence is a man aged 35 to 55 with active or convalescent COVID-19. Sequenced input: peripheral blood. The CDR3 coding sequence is TGTGCCAGCAGTTCGGACAGGGATTATGGCTACACCTTC. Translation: CASSSDRDYGYTF.